Below, 27 T cell receptor beta chains from the same sample are listed, as sequenced in a study of cytomegalovirus exposure and HLA in healthy donors (dated by TCRdb to about 2017). The protocol used for the library was the immunoSEQ multiplex PCR assay. The immuneACCESS repertoire file appears here via TCRdb, limited to in-frame rearrangements. These files lack a portion of the clones; in checked studies, under half of the deficit traces to unresolved V genes, and the cause of the others is not known. The sample table lists about 74,000 clones, about 94% of them with a count of one. About 1.4% of the sample comes from the top ten. Sequences were obtained from PBMCs. These receptors were collected from a man between 18 and 35 years old in good health and CMV-seropositive.

The chain couples TRBV6-6 to TRBJ1-5; D gene ambiguous. CDR3 length: 13 residues. Trimming took off 5 bases at V and 5 bases at J, with 10 bases between the two ends. In germline, CDR1 is MNHNY, CDR2 SVGAGI (reference sequence). The CDR3 here is CASSVDTDQPQHF. CDR3 DNA: TGTGCCAGCAGTGTCGACACTGATCAGCCCCAGCATTTT.

The chain recombines TRBV28 with TRBJ1-5, with D possibly matching TRBD1 (5 bases). This CDR3 is built from 16 residues. V was pared by 6 bases and J by 0 bases, with 15 bases between. The germline CDR1 and CDR2 sequences are MDHEN and SYDVKM. CDR3 sequence: CASSPRGIFSNQPQHF. CDR3 nucleotide sequence: TGTGCCAGCAGCCCTCGGGGGATCTTTAGCAATCAGCCCCAGCATTTT.

The chain recombines TRBV2 with TRBJ2-5; 8 bases fit TRBD1. Germline values: CDR1 SNHLY, CDR2 FYNNEI. The junction had 10 bases not matched to a gene; V was cut back by 8 bases and J by 5 bases. CDR3 length equals 14 residues. The CDR3 loop is CASGGQVDVETQYF. CDR3 nucleotide sequence: TGTGCCAGCGGGGGACAGGTGGACGTGGAGACCCAGTACTTC.

The genes are TRBV28 and TRBJ1-5; 9 nucleotides line up with TRBD1. CDR3 length: 13 residues. The V segment lost 8 bases and the J segment 11 bases; nucleotides outside the gene matches: 10. Germline V gives CDR1 MDHEN, CDR2 SYDVKM. CDR3 DNA: TGTGCCAGCCAAGGACAGGGGAGGGAGGCCCAGCATTTT. It codes for CASQGQGREAQHF.

The rearrangement uses TRBV19 and TRBJ1-2, with 9 bases lining up with TRBD1. The CDR3 totals 13 residues. The J segment lost 6 bases and the V segment lost 9 bases, leaving 8 bases of the junction unmatched. Germline lookup yields CDR1 LNHDA and CDR2 SQIVND (reference sequence). CDR3 region: CARRDREEDGYTF. CDR3 sequence (DNA): TGTGCCAGACGGGACAGGGAAGAGGATGGCTACACCTTC.

This clone has just a few counts. This chain joins TRBV29-1 and TRBJ2-1; maybe TRBD1 (6 bases). Deletions cut 6 bases from V and 1 base from J, with 16 bases between. CDR3 size: 15 residues. Germline assignment: CDR1 SQVTM and CDR2 ANQGSEA. The CDR3 reads CSVWTADPSYNEQFF. The CDR3 nucleotides read TGCAGCGTGTGGACAGCGGACCCTTCCTACAATGAGCAGTTCTTC.

Only a few counts were recorded for this clone. V is TRBV10-1 and J is TRBJ2-7, with 7 bases matching TRBD1. This CDR3 contains 13 residues. Germline lookup yields CDR1 WNHNN and CDR2 SYGVQD (reference sequence). V dropped 8 bases and J dropped 5; count of bases not matched to a gene: 9. CDR3 nucleotide sequence: TGCGCCAGCGCGAGGGACAGCCAGGACGAGCAGTACTTC. It is translated as CASARDSQDEQYF.

This sequence joins TRBV5-4 and TRBJ2-7; 8 nucleotides line up with TRBD1. CDR1 and CDR2 (germline): SGHNT, YYREEE (reference sequence). The CDR3 spans 14 residues. V shed 3 bases and J 6 bases; nucleotides not matched to a gene: 8. In DNA, the CDR3 is TGTGCCAGCAGCTCCCCGGACAGGGCGCCCGAGCAGTACTTC. It translates to CASSSPDRAPEQYF.

This clone came up once. J is TRBJ2-5 and V is TRBV5-1, with D possibly being TRBD2 (6 bases). V was clipped by 2 bases and J by 4 bases, with 12 bases between them. This CDR3 is 14 amino acids long. The germline gives CDR1 SGHRS, CDR2 YFSETQ. CDR3 in amino acids: CASSLTSSGETQYF. CDR3 DNA: TGCGCCAGCAGCTTAACTAGCTCGGGAGAGACCCAGTACTTC.

This clone was seen once. The chain uses TRBV5-1 and TRBJ2-7; TRBD2 aligns across 10 bases. The CDR3 extends over 15 amino acids. The germline gives CDR1 SGHRS, CDR2 YFSETQ. After removal of 0 bases from V and 6 bases from J, the junction contained 6 bases not matched to a gene. The CDR3: CASSLAASGSIEQYF. CDR3 in DNA: TGCGCCAGCAGCTTGGCCGCTAGCGGGAGTATCGAGCAGTACTTC.

V usage is TRBV7-9 and J usage is TRBJ2-7, with 11 bases identical to TRBD1. This CDR3 region has 15 residues. After removal of 5 bases from V and 6 bases from J, the junction contained 9 bases not matched to a gene. Looked up from germline, CDR1 is SEHNR and CDR2 is FQNEAQ (reference sequence). In DNA, the CDR3 is TGTGCCAGCAGCACGGGGACAGGGGGATCAATCGAGCAGTACTTC. This sequence encodes CASSTGTGGSIEQYF.

This clone came up a few times. The chain links TRBV25-1 to TRBJ1-4; 9 bases fit TRBD1. V lost 2 bases, J lost 8 bases, and 6 bases stayed unmatched. The germline V gene has CDR1 MGHDK and CDR2 SYGVNS. CDR3 length: 15 residues. CDR3 DNA: TGTGCCAGCAGTGAACCTGGGACAGGGAACGAAAAACTGTTTTTT. It specifies CASSEPGTGNEKLFF.

This chain uses TRBV19 with TRBJ1-6; 11 bases are shared with TRBD1. Germline trimming cut 4 bases from V and 8 bases from J; bases unmatched to any gene: 4. This CDR3 contains 15 residues. Germline CDR1 LNHDA, CDR2 SQIVND (reference sequence). The CDR3 DNA follows: TGTGCCAGTAGTAGGACAGGGGGCGCGGATTCACCCCTCCACTTT. Translated: CASSRTGGADSPLHF.

CDR3 DNA: TGTGCCAGTAGTACACTAGCGGGAGGGGGCTACGAGCAGTACTTC. Translated, it gives CASSTLAGGGYEQYF. This chain joins TRBV19 and TRBJ2-7; TRBD2 matches at 13 bases. The CDR3 has 15 residues. The trim removed 4 bases at V and 3 bases at J, leaving 3 bases unmatched. The germline CDR1 and CDR2 sequences are LNHDA and SQIVND (reference sequence).

The V gene is TRBV4-1, the J gene TRBJ1-2; possibly TRBD1 for D (6 bases). CDR3 length: 14 amino acids. Between the trimmed V and J ends, which lost 1 base and 2 bases, there was a span of 8 bases. Germline V gene lookup returns CDR1 MGHRA and CDR2 YSYEKL. CDR3 loop: CASSQARGNYGYTF. CDR3 DNA: TGCGCCAGCAGCCAAGCCAGGGGCAACTATGGCTACACCTTC.

The J gene is TRBJ1-5, the V gene TRBV19, with 9 bases matching TRBD1. CDR1 and CDR2 (germline): LNHDA, SQIVND (reference sequence). The junction had 7 bases not matched to a gene; V was cut back by 4 bases and J by 6 bases. This CDR3 is built from 15 residues. CDR3 sequence: CASSTSGQGFQPQHF. The CDR3 nucleotides are TGTGCCAGTAGTACCTCCGGACAGGGGTTTCAGCCCCAGCATTTT.

J is TRBJ2-3 and V is TRBV19; 10 bases are a match to TRBD2. The CDR3 is 14 residues long. Germline trimming cut 6 bases from V and 6 bases from J; bases unmatched to any gene: 6. CDR1 is LNHDA and CDR2 is SQIVND in the germline V gene (reference sequence). The CDR3 loop reads CASRSGRAPDTQYF. For the CDR3, the DNA is TGTGCCAGTAGGAGCGGGAGGGCCCCCGATACGCAGTATTTT.

The chain uses TRBV19 and TRBJ1-4, with 7 bases lining up with TRBD1. From germline, CDR1 is LNHDA and CDR2 SQIVND (reference sequence). Unmatched junction bases numbered 8, after V lost 5 bases and J lost 8 bases. This CDR3 is built from 14 residues. CDR3 in amino acids: CASSPRPQGEKLFF. Here the CDR3 DNA reads TGTGCCAGTAGTCCGAGACCACAGGGGGAAAAACTGTTTTTT.

This clone was counted once. J is TRBJ2-7 and V is TRBV7-9; D is unclear. Between the trimmed V and J ends, which lost 5 bases and 1 base, there was a span of 18 bases. CDR3 length: 16 amino acids. Per the germline V gene, CDR1 is SEHNR and CDR2 is FQNEAQ (reference sequence). The CDR3 bases are TGTGCCAGCAGCCCTCTTGCGGAACCCAATTCCTACGAGCAGTACTTC. Translating gives CASSPLAEPNSYEQYF.

The genes are TRBV27 and TRBJ2-1; 7 nucleotides align to TRBD1. CDR3 length: 18 residues. Germline values: CDR1 MNHEY, CDR2 SMNVEV (reference sequence). V gave up 3 bases and J gave up 8 bases; unmatched junction bases: 19. The CDR3 bases are TGTGCCAGCAGTTTTTCCCCCTTTCGACAGGGCGGGCCGCATGAGCAGTTCTTC. Its translation is CASSFSPFRQGGPHEQFF.

V and J are TRBV5-1 and TRBJ2-1; TRBD2 matches at 11 bases. Germline CDR1 SGHRS, CDR2 YFSETQ. This CDR3 comprises 18 residues. V was clipped by 5 bases and J by 9 bases; unmatched bases: 19. The CDR3 region is CASSPPSTVAGGLGEQFF. CDR3 DNA sequence: TGCGCCAGCAGTCCCCCCTCGACAGTAGCGGGAGGGTTGGGTGAGCAGTTCTTC.

This clone was seen a single time. The chain employs TRBV6-6 and TRBJ1-3, with 7 nucleotides matching TRBD1. The CDR3 runs 15 residues. V shed 0 bases, J shed 1 base, and the junction held 0 bases outside the gene matches. CDR1 and CDR2 from the germline V gene are MNHNY and SVGAGI (reference sequence). This CDR3 is CASSYSTGSGNTIYF. The CDR3 nucleotides are TGTGCCAGCAGTTACTCGACAGGGTCTGGAAACACCATATATTTT.

CDR3 in DNA: TGTGCCAGCAGGCCCGGGACAGGGGATGGAAACACTGAAGCTTTCTTT. It yields the protein CASRPGTGDGNTEAFF. This chain links TRBV28 with TRBJ1-1; 10 positions agree with TRBD1. Germline values: CDR1 MDHEN, CDR2 SYDVKM. Trimming cost V 6 bases and J 2 bases; bases outside gene matches: 9. CDR3 size: 16 residues.

The V gene is TRBV9, the J gene TRBJ2-1; 10 bases line up with TRBD2. The CDR3 extends over 15 amino acids. The germline gives CDR1 SGDLS, CDR2 YYNGEE. Trimming cost V 2 bases and J 7 bases; bases outside gene matches: 6. DNA of the CDR3: TGTGCCAGCAGCGTCCTAGCGGGAGTAAGAAATGAGCAGTTCTTC. This encodes CASSVLAGVRNEQFF.

The chain has TRBV10-2 and TRBJ2-1, with 13 bases lining up with TRBD2. The CDR3 is made up of 13 amino acids. The V and J ends lost 8 bases and 7 bases, in that order; junction bases with no gene match: 2. Germline V gives CDR1 WSHSY, CDR2 SAAADI. As DNA, the CDR3 is TGCGCCAGCGGGACTAGCGGGATAAATGAGCAGTTCTTC. Protein product: CASGTSGINEQFF.

J is TRBJ2-2 and V is TRBV4-1; 8 nucleotides match TRBD2. The CDR3 totals 18 residues. The J segment lost 6 bases and the V segment lost 3 bases, leaving 15 bases of the junction unmatched. Germline V gene data show CDR1 as MGHRA and CDR2 as YSYEKL. The CDR3 nucleotides are TGCGCCAGCAGCCACCCCAGCGGGAGTGTCAATTGGGCCGGGGAGCTGTTTTTT. Amino acids: CASSHPSGSVNWAGELFF.

The chain is built from TRBV18 and TRBJ2-7, with 7 bases aligning to TRBD2. Germline values: CDR1 KGHSH, CDR2 LQKENI. After removal of 9 bases from V and 5 bases from J, the junction contained 13 bases not matched to a gene. The CDR3 has 14 amino acids. Here the CDR3 reads CASSWDYNLDEQYF. CDR3 coding DNA: TGTGCCAGTTCATGGGACTATAATCTCGACGAGCAGTACTTC. Full variable domain (rest looked up from reference TRBV18 and TRBJ2-7): NAGVMQNPRHLVRRRGQEARLRCSPMKGHSHVYWYRQLPEEGLKFMVYLQKENIIDESGMPKERFSAEFPKEGPSILRIQQVVRGDSAAYFCASSWDYNLDEQYFGPGTRLTVT.